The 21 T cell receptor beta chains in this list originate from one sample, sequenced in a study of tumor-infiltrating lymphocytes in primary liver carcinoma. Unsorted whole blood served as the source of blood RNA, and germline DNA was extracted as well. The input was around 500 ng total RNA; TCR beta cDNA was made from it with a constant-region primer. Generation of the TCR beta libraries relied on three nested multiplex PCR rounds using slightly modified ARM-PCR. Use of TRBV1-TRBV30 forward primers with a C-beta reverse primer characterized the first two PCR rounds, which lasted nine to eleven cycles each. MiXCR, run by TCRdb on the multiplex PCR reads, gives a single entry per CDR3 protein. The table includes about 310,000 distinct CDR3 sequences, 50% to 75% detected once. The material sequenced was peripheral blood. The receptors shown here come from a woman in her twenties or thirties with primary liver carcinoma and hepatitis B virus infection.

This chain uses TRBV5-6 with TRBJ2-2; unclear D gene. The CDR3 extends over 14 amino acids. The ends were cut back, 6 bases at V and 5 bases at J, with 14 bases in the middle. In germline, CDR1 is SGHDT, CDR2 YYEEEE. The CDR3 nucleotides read TGTGCCAGCAACCCGACACCGTCGACCGGGGAGCTGTTTTTT. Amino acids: CASNPTPSTGELFF.

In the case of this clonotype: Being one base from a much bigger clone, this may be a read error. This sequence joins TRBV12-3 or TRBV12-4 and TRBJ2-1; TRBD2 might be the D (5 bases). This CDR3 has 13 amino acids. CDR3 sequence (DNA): TGTGTCAGCAGTTCGGATGGGGATTTGAGGGTTTTCTTC. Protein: CVSSSDGDLRVFF.

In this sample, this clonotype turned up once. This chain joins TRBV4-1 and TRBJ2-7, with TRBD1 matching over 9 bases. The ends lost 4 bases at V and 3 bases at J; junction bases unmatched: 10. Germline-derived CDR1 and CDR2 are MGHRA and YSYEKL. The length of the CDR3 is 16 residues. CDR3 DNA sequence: TGCGCCAGCAGCCCCCTCCGCCGGGACAGGGTCTACGAGCAGTACTTC. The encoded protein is CASSPLRRDRVYEQYF.

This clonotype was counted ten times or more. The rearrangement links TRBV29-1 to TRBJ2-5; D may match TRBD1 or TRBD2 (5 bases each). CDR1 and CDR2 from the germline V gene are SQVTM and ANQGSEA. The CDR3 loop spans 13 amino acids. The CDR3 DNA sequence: TGCAGTTCCCGTCAAACGGGGCGAGAGACCCAGTACTTC. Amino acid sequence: CSSRQTGRETQYF.

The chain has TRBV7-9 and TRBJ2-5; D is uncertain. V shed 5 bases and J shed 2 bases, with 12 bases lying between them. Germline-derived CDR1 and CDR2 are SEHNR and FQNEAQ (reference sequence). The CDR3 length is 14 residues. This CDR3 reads CASSARTRQETQYF. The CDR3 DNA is TGTGCCAGCAGCGCCCGGACCAGGCAAGAGACCCAGTACTTC.

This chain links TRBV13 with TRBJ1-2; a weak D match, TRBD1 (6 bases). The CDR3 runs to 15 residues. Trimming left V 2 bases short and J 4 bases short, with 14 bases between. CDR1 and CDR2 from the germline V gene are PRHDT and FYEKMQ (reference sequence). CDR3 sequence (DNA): TGTGCCAGCAGCTTAACTGAGGGGGTAGGCTATGGCTACACCTTC. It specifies CASSLTEGVGYGYTF.

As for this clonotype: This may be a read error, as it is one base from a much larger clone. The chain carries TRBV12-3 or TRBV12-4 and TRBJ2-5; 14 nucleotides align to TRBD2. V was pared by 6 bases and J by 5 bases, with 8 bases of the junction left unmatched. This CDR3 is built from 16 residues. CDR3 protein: CASSRGLAGAIETQYF. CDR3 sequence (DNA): TGTGCCAGCAGCAGGGGACTAGCGGGAGCTATCGAGACCCAGTACTTC.

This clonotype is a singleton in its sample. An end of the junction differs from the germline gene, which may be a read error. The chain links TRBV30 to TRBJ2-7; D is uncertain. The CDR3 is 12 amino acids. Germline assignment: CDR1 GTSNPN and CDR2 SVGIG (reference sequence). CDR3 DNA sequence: TGTGCCTGCAGTGTACTTCTCTACGAGCAGTACTTC. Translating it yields CACSVLLYEQYF.

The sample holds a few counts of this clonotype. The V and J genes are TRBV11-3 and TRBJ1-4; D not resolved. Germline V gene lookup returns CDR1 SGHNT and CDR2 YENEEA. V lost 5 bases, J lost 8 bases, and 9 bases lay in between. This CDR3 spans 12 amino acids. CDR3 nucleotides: TGTGCCAGCAGCCTTTCCCACGAAAAACTGTTTTTT. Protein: CASSLSHEKLFF. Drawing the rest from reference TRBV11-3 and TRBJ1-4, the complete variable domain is EAGVVQSPRYKIIEKKQPVAFWCNPISGHNTLYWYLQNLGQGPELLIRYENEEAVDDSQLPKDRFSAERLKGVDSTLKIQPAELGDSAVYLCASSLSHEKLFFGSGTQLSVL.

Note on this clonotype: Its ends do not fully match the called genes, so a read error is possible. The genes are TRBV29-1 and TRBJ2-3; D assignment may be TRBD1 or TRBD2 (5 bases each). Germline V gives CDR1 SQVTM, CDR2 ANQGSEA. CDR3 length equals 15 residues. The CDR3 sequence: CSVEAGAGITDTLYF. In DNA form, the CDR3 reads TGCAGCGTTGAGGCCGGGGCCGGCATTACAGATACGCTGTATTTT.

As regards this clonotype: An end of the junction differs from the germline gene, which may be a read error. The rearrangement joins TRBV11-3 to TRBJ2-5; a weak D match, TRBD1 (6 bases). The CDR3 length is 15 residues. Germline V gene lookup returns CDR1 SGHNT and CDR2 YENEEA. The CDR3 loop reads CASSSETGTKEIQYF. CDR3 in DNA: TGTGCCAGCAGCTCAGAGACCGGGACAAAAGAGATCCAGTACTTC.

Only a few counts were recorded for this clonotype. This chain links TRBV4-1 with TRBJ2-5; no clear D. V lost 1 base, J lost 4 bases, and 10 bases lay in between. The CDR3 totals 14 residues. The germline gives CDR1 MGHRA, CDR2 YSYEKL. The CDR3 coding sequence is TGCGCCAGCAGCCAAGTTCCCCGCCCAGAGACCCAGTACTTC. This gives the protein CASSQVPRPETQYF.

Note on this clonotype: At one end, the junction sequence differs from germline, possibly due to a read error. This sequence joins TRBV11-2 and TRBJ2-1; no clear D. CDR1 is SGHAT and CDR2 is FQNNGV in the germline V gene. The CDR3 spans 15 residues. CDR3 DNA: TGTGCCAGCAGCCACCGCTTGGGATCCTACAATGAACAGTTCTTC. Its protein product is CASSHRLGSYNEQFF.

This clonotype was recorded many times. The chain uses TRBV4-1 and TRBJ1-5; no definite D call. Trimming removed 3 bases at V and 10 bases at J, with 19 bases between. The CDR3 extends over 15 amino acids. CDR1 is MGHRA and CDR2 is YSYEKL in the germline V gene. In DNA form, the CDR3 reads TGCGCCAGCAGCCAGGGTTCCGGGCCCCCTACCCCCCAGCATTTT. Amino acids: CASSQGSGPPTPQHF.

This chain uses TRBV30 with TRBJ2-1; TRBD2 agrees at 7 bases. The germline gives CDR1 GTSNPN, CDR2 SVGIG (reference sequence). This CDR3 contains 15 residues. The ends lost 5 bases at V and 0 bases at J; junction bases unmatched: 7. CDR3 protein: CAWDSRTSSYNEQFF. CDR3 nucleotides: TGTGCCTGGGACTCTCGGACTAGCTCCTACAATGAGCAGTTCTTC.

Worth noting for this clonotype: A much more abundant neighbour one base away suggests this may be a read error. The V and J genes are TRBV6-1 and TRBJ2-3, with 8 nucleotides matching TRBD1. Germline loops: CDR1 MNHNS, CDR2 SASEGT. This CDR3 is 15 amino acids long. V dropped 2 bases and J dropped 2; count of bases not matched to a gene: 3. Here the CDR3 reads CASSERDRSTDTQYF. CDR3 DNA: TGTGCCAGCAGTGAACGGGACAGGTCCACAGATACGCAGTATTTT.

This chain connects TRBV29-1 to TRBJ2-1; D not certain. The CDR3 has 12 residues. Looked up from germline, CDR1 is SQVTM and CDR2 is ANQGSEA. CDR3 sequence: CTIASSYNEQFF. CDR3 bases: TGCACCATAGCCAGCTCCTACAATGAGCAGTTCTTC.

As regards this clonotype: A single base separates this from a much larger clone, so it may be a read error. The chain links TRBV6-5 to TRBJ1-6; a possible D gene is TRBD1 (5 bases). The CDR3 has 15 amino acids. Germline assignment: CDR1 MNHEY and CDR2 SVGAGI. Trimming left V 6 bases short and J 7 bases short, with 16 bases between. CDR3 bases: TGTGCCAGCAGATTAGCCGACAGTTTGAATTCACCCCTCCACTTT. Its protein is CASRLADSLNSPLHF.

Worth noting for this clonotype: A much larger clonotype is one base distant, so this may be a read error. The CDR3 nucleotides read TGCGCCAGCAGCCAAGGGGGATTTAATTCACCCCTCCACTTT. Amino acids: CASSQGGFNSPLHF. The chain has TRBV4-1 and TRBJ1-6; D ambiguous. CDR3 size: 14 residues. In germline, CDR1 is MGHRA, CDR2 YSYEKL. Trimming pared 1 base from V and 6 bases from J, leaving 7 bases between.

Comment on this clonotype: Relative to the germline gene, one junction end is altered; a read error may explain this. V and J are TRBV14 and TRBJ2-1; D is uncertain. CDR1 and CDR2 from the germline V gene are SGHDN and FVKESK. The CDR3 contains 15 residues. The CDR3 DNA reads TGTGCCAGCAGCCAAGATCCCCAGAGCTACAATAAGCAGTTCTTC. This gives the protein CASSQDPQSYNKQFF.

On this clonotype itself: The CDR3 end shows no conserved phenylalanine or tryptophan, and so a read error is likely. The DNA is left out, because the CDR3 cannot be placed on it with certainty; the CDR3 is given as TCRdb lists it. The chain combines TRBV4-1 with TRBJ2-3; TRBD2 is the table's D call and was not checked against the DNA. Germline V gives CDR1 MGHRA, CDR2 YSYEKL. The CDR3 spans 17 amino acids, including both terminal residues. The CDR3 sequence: CASSRTPLAGGTDTEYL.